The 31 T cell receptor beta chains in this list originate from one sample, sequenced in a study of CD8 T cells in ankylosing spondylitis. Each CDR3 protein gets one entry after TCRdb re-called the 5' RACE reads with MiXCR. The table includes approximately 260,000 distinct CDR3 sequences, 18% detected once. The sequenced sample was blood, either unsorted or a sorted T cell fraction (not recorded which). The receptors come from a male donor with ankylosing spondylitis or in good health (not recorded which).

Details on this clonotype: The junction differs from germline at one of its ends, possibly a read error. The chain uses TRBV7-9 and TRBJ2-1; 8 bases are a match to TRBD2. CDR3 length equals 12 residues. In germline, CDR1 is SEHNR, CDR2 FQNEAQ (reference sequence). The CDR3 DNA follows: TGTGCCAGCAGTTCCGGGACTAGGTCCCTGAACTTC. This translates into CASSSGTRSLNF.

This clonotype was seen only a few times. The V gene is TRBV27, the J gene TRBJ1-1; 7 bases match TRBD1. J gave up 7 bases and V 2 bases, and 4 bases lay outside the gene matches. The germline gives CDR1 MNHEY, CDR2 SMNVEV (reference sequence). The CDR3 is 13 amino acids. CDR3 region: CASSLRQGIEAFF. CDR3 nucleotides: TGTGCCAGCAGTTTACGACAGGGAATTGAAGCTTTCTTT.

The chain employs TRBV6-1 and TRBJ2-5; a possible D gene is TRBD2 (5 bases). The V gene lost 2 bases and the J gene lost 2 bases, with 12 bases spanning the gap. Germline CDR1 is MNHNS and CDR2 is SASEGT. The CDR3 runs to 15 residues. The CDR3 DNA reads TGTGCCAGCAGTGAATGGTCGAGCGGACAAGAGACCCAGTACTTC. Encoded protein: CASSEWSSGQETQYF.

The CDR3 DNA is TGCAGCGTTGAAGATCCCCCTGAAGGGTATAATTCACCCCTCCACTTT. Encoded protein: CSVEDPPEGYNSPLHF. The chain recombines TRBV29-1 with TRBJ1-6, with D unresolved. The CDR3 contains 16 residues. Germline V gene data show CDR1 as SQVTM and CDR2 as ANQGSEA. Trimming left V 0 bases short and J 4 bases short, with 13 bases between.

The sample holds a few counts of this clonotype. V gene TRBV7-6 combines with J gene TRBJ1-1; D is ambiguous. The length of the CDR3 is 13 residues. CDR1 is SGHVS, CDR2 FNYEAQ, per germline. V lost 3 bases, J lost 4 bases, and 9 bases lay in between. This chain's CDR3 is CASSFGEITEAFF. The CDR3 bases are TGTGCCAGCAGCTTTGGGGAGATCACTGAAGCTTTCTTT.

The V call is TRBV14, the J call TRBJ2-7, with D possibly TRBD1 on 5 matching bases. Trimming removed 4 bases from V and 0 bases from J, with 10 bases in between. Germline assignment: CDR1 SGHDN and CDR2 FVKESK. The CDR3 runs 14 residues. The CDR3 spells CASSRSGNSYEQYF. CDR3 sequence (DNA): TGTGCCAGCAGCCGATCAGGGAACTCCTACGAGCAGTACTTC.

This chain uses TRBV7-8 with TRBJ1-3; 7 nucleotides match TRBD1. The CDR3 is 14 residues long. The junction had 3 bases not matched to a gene; V was cut back by 5 bases and J by 2 bases. Germline CDR1 SGHVS, CDR2 FQNEAQ. The CDR3 loop reads CASSPQGPGNTIYF. The CDR3 nucleotides read TGTGCCAGCAGCCCACAGGGGCCTGGAAACACCATATATTTT.

The rearrangement uses TRBV27 and TRBJ2-6, with TRBD1 matching 9 bases. Unmatched junction bases numbered 4, after V lost 4 bases and J lost 0 bases. CDR3 length equals 17 residues. The V gene's germline CDR1 is MNHEY and CDR2 SMNVEV (reference sequence). The CDR3 here is CASSSRTGVSGANVLTF. The DNA of the CDR3 is TGTGCCAGCAGTTCCCGGACAGGGGTCTCTGGGGCCAACGTCCTGACTTTC.

This clonotype was recorded a few times. A read error may produce the germline difference seen at one junction end. The chain links TRBV7-9 to TRBJ2-7; TRBD1 might be the D (5 bases). The CDR3 has 13 residues. The germline V gene encodes CDR1 SEHNR and CDR2 FQNEAQ (reference sequence). For the CDR3, the DNA is TGTGCCAGCAGCGACAGCCTCTCCGACGAGCAGTACTTC. Its protein is CASSDSLSDEQYF.

This clonotype was counted at least ten times. The chain carries TRBV29-1 and TRBJ2-1; a weak D match, TRBD2 (6 bases). This CDR3 has 12 amino acids. V lost 4 bases and J 5 bases, leaving 9 bases between the germline ends. Germline-derived CDR1 and CDR2 are SQVTM and ANQGSEA. CDR3 region: CSVAGGNNEQFF. In nucleotides, the CDR3 is TGCAGCGTTGCTGGCGGGAACAATGAGCAGTTCTTC.

In this sample, this clonotype turned up many times. The genes are TRBV5-1 and TRBJ2-5, with TRBD2 matching 8 bases. The CDR3 is 16 residues long. With V trimmed by 0 bases and J by 1 base, 5 bases remained unmatched. The germline V gene has CDR1 SGHRS and CDR2 YFSETQ. CDR3 sequence: CASSLAGRGGQETQYF. The CDR3 region has the DNA TGCGCCAGCAGCTTGGCCGGGAGGGGAGGCCAAGAGACCCAGTACTTC.

This clonotype was seen more than once but under ten times. The chain carries TRBV13 and TRBJ2-2; possibly TRBD2 for D (5 bases). The CDR3 consists of 13 residues. The V end lost 2 bases, the J end lost 6 bases, and 7 bases lay between the germline ends. Germline V gives CDR1 PRHDT, CDR2 FYEKMQ (reference sequence). CDR3 amino acids: CASSLMRAGELFF. Here the CDR3 DNA reads TGTGCCAGCAGCTTAATGAGGGCCGGGGAGCTGTTTTTT. The variable domain in full, completed from reference TRBV13 and TRBJ2-2, reads AAGVIQSPRHLIKEKRETATLKCYPIPRHDTVYWYQQGPGQDPQFLISFYEKMQSDKGSIPDRFSAQQFSDYHSELNMSSLELGDSALYFCASSLMRAGELFFGEGSRLTVL.

In its sample, this clonotype was seen a few times. This sequence joins TRBV28 and TRBJ2-7; D is unresolved. With 7 bases removed from V and 2 bases from J, the gap between germline ends came to 12 bases. The CDR3 extends over 13 amino acids. Germline V gene sequence: CDR1 MDHEN, CDR2 SYDVKM. The CDR3 loop reads CASKDRATYEQYF. CDR3 bases: TGTGCCAGCAAGGATAGGGCGACCTACGAGCAGTACTTC.

This chain links TRBV12-3 or TRBV12-4 with TRBJ2-1, with unresolved D. The germline V and J ends were trimmed by 3 bases and 6 bases, with 12 bases remaining between them. The CDR3 runs to 14 residues. In DNA form, the CDR3 reads TGTGCCAGCAGTTTCGCGGCAGTCCCCAATGAGCAGTTCTTC. It encodes CASSFAAVPNEQFF.

This clonotype has at least ten counts. The chain has TRBV20-1 and TRBJ2-7, with 8 positions matching TRBD2. CDR3 length: 14 residues. Unmatched junction bases numbered 9, after V lost 5 bases and J lost 3 bases. Germline V CDR1 and CDR2: DFQATT, SNEGSKA (reference sequence). This CDR3 reads CSASDREGRYEQYF. The CDR3 DNA sequence: TGCAGTGCTTCCGATCGGGAGGGCCGCTACGAGCAGTACTTC.

This clonotype was seen a few times. Here the CDR3 reads CASSPWGTGASYEQYF. DNA for the CDR3: TGTGCCAGCAGCCCCTGGGGTACAGGGGCGTCTTACGAGCAGTACTTC. The genes are TRBV7-8 and TRBJ2-7, with 7 bases that match TRBD1. Germline V CDR1 and CDR2: SGHVS, FQNEAQ. V lost 5 bases, J lost 4 bases, and 14 bases stayed unmatched. This CDR3 contains 16 residues.

V gene TRBV5-1 combines with J gene TRBJ2-5; TRBD2 matches 10 bases. Germline V CDR1 and CDR2: SGHRS, YFSETQ. This CDR3 comprises 14 residues. Trimming at V came to 0 bases and at J to 4 bases, leaving 0 bases not matched to a gene. The CDR3 protein is CASSLASGGETQYF. As DNA, the CDR3 is TGCGCCAGCAGCTTGGCTAGCGGGGGAGAGACCCAGTACTTC.

There are a few counts of this clonotype. V usage is TRBV5-6 and J usage is TRBJ2-7; D is undetermined. Germline V CDR1 and CDR2: SGHDT, YYEEEE. CDR3 size: 15 residues. V was clipped by 3 bases and J by 3 bases, with 16 bases between them. The CDR3 protein is CASSSDDKGIYEQYF. The CDR3 bases are TGTGCCAGCAGCTCGGACGATAAGGGTATCTACGAGCAGTACTTC.

The V call is TRBV29-1, the J call TRBJ2-4; 8 bases are shared with TRBD2. Per the germline V gene, CDR1 is SQVTM and CDR2 is ANQGSEA. V gave up 7 bases and J gave up 2 bases; unmatched junction bases: 13. The CDR3 extends over 16 amino acids. CDR3 protein: CSARGGEPITKNIQYF. The DNA for the CDR3 is TGCAGCGCTCGGGGGGGGGAACCCATTACCAAAAACATTCAGTACTTC.

The CDR3 DNA reads TGCAGTGCTAGGCGGCTGGCTGGAAACACCATATATTTT. Translated: CSARRLAGNTIYF. The rearrangement links TRBV20-1 to TRBJ1-3; D not certain. V was shortened by 3 bases and J by 2 bases, with 8 bases between the two germline ends. The CDR3 covers 13 residues. Per the germline V gene, CDR1 is DFQATT and CDR2 is SNEGSKA (reference sequence).

Ten or more counts support this clonotype. The chain employs TRBV25-1 and TRBJ2-2, with D possibly matching TRBD1 (5 bases). Germline V gene data show CDR1 as MGHDK and CDR2 as SYGVNS. V gave up 6 bases and J gave up 1 base, with 9 bases separating them. CDR3 size: 14 residues. CDR3 sequence: CASRGQGNTGELFF. The CDR3 nucleotides read TGTGCCAGCAGGGGGCAGGGGAACACCGGGGAGCTGTTTTTT.

This clonotype was detected ten times or more. This sequence joins TRBV7-3 and TRBJ2-2; 7 nucleotides match TRBD1. The J segment lost 3 bases and the V segment lost 2 bases, leaving 6 bases of the junction unmatched. The CDR3 spans 16 residues. The germline V gene has CDR1 SGHTA and CDR2 FQGTGA. The CDR3 region is CASSLDPGQYTGELFF. The CDR3 nucleotides read TGTGCCAGCAGCTTAGACCCGGGACAGTACACCGGGGAGCTGTTTTTT.

The chain uses TRBV5-1 and TRBJ1-6, with D unclear. This CDR3 is built from 14 residues. The V end was cut by 4 bases, the J end by 5 bases, with 10 bases between. Germline V gives CDR1 SGHRS, CDR2 YFSETQ. The DNA of the CDR3 is TGCGCCAGCAGCCATGAAGGGCATAATTCACCCCTCCACTTT. It translates to CASSHEGHNSPLHF.

In this sample, this clonotype turned up a few times. J is TRBJ1-5 and V is TRBV27; weak D call: TRBD1 (5 bases). The CDR3 is 14 amino acids. With 6 bases removed from V and 4 bases from J, the gap between germline ends came to 13 bases. CDR1 MNHEY and CDR2 SMNVEV come from the germline V gene (reference sequence). CDR3 sequence: CASSLGVENQPQHF. The DNA of the CDR3 is TGTGCCAGCAGCCTGGGGGTAGAAAATCAGCCCCAGCATTTT.

This sequence joins TRBV4-1 and TRBJ2-7; no definite D call. Germline CDR1 reads MGHRA; CDR2 reads YSYEKL. This CDR3 has 14 amino acids. Trimming cost V 1 base and J 2 bases, with 9 bases left between them. The CDR3 nucleotides are TGCGCCAGCAGCCAAGCCCAGGAGACCTACGAGCAGTACTTC. It encodes CASSQAQETYEQYF.

Only a few counts were recorded for this clonotype. This chain uses TRBV6-5 with TRBJ2-7; D may be TRBD2 (6 bases). Germline assignment: CDR1 MNHEY and CDR2 SVGAGI. The CDR3 contains 15 residues. V was shortened by 0 bases and J by 4 bases, with 13 bases between the two germline ends. CDR3 nucleotide sequence: TGTGCCAGCAGTTACTCCGCCGGGAGTAGATACGAGCAGTACTTC. Translated: CASSYSAGSRYEQYF.

This clonotype turned up a few times. The J gene is TRBJ2-7, the V gene TRBV7-8, with D uncertain. Trimming stripped 1 base from V and 6 bases from J, with 13 bases between. Germline V gene lookup returns CDR1 SGHVS and CDR2 FQNEAQ. This CDR3 comprises 14 residues. The CDR3 reads CASSLVGTNIEQYF. CDR3 in DNA: TGTGCCAGCAGCTTAGTTGGCACGAACATCGAGCAGTACTTC. The complete variable domain, with remaining parts taken from reference TRBV7-8 and TRBJ2-7, reads GAGVSQSPRYKVAKRGQDVALRCDPISGHVSLFWYQQALGQGPEFLTYFQNEAQLDKSGLPSDRFFAERPEGSVSTLKIQRTQQEDSAVYLCASSLVGTNIEQYFGPGTRLTVT.

This clonotype appeared a few times. The rearrangement uses TRBV20-1 and TRBJ2-1, with TRBD2 matching over 13 bases. The J segment lost 2 bases and the V segment lost 3 bases, leaving 10 bases of the junction unmatched. The CDR3 runs 18 residues. Germline V gives CDR1 DFQATT, CDR2 SNEGSKA (reference sequence). The DNA of the CDR3 is TGCAGTGCTAGGCTTTCCGGGACTAGCGGGATAGCCTACAATGAGCAGTTCTTC. Encoded protein: CSARLSGTSGIAYNEQFF.

This clonotype occurred many times. The rearrangement uses TRBV9 and TRBJ2-7, with 8 bases that match TRBD2. Germline CDR1 and CDR2: SGDLS and YYNGEE. After removal of 0 bases from V and 6 bases from J, the junction contained 8 bases not matched to a gene. The length of the CDR3 is 15 residues. The CDR3 DNA is TGTGCCAGCAGCGTAGCTTCCGGGCGGGGGGCCGAGCAGTACTTC. It specifies CASSVASGRGAEQYF.

In this sample, this clonotype turned up a few times. The V and J genes are TRBV5-6 and TRBJ2-3; no definite D call. This CDR3 spans 13 amino acids. The V end was cut by 4 bases, the J end by 2 bases, with 8 bases between. CDR1 is SGHDT, CDR2 YYEEEE, per germline. CDR3 nucleotide sequence: TGTGCCAGCAGCGGCAGTAACACAGATACGCAGTATTTT. Its translation is CASSGSNTDTQYF.

In this sample, this clonotype turned up many times. The chain combines TRBV29-1 with TRBJ2-1, with D unclear. V lost 5 bases, J lost 6 bases, and 14 bases lay in between. Looked up from germline, CDR1 is SQVTM and CDR2 is ANQGSEA. The CDR3 sequence is 13 residues long. The CDR3 loop is CSVKKTGSNEQFF. The CDR3, as DNA: TGCAGCGTTAAAAAGACTGGTTCCAATGAGCAGTTCTTC.